This T cell receptor (beta chain) was recorded in a study of blood T cell repertoires in COVID-19. Trimming cost V 0 bases and J 6 bases, with 10 bases left between them. The CDR3 runs to 14 residues. CDR1 and CDR2 (germline): SGDLS, YYNGEE. TCRdb's copy holds only in-frame clones and misses some; the assay was immunoSEQ multiplex PCR. This sample carries some 520,000 clones, roughly 87% of them seen once, and the ten largest clones take roughly 0.9%. The TCR was taken from a man aged 18 to 35 with COVID-19, enrolled during active disease. Sequencing input: peripheral blood. The chain links TRBV9 to TRBJ2-1; D ambiguous. This CDR3 is CASSVEISINEQFF. The DNA for the CDR3 is TGTGCCAGCAGCGTAGAGATTAGCATCAATGAGCAGTTCTTC.